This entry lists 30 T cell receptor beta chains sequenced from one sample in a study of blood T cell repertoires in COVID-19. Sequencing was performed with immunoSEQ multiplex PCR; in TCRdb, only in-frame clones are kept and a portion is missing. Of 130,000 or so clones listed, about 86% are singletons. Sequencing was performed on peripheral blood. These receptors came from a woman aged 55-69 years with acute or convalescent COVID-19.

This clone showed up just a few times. CDR3 protein: CASSLDRASNYGYTF. The CDR3 nucleotides read TGTGCCAGCAGCTTAGACAGGGCTAGTAACTATGGCTACACCTTC. The rearrangement uses TRBV5-6 and TRBJ1-2, with 7 positions matching TRBD1. Unmatched junction bases numbered 5, after V lost 2 bases and J lost 1 base. CDR1 is SGHDT, CDR2 YYEEEE, per germline. CDR3 length equals 15 residues.

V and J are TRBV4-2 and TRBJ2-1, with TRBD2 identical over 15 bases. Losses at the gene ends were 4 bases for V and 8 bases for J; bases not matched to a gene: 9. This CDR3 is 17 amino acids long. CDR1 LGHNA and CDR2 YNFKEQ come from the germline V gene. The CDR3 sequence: CASSLGTSGGPEDEQFF. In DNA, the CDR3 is TGTGCCAGCAGCCTCGGGACTAGCGGGGGGCCTGAGGATGAGCAGTTCTTC.

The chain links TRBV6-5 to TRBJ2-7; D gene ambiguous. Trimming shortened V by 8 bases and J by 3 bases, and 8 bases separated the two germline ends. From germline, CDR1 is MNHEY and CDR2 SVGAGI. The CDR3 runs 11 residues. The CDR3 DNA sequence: TGTGCCAGCGGAGACCTCTACGAGCAGTACTTC. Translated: CASGDLYEQYF.

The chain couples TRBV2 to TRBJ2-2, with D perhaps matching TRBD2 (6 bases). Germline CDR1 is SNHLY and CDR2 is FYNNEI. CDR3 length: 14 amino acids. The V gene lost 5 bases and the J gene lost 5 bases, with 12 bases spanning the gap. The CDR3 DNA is TGTGCCAGCAGTCGAGGGGCGGGGACCGGGGAGCTGTTTTTT. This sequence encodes CASSRGAGTGELFF.

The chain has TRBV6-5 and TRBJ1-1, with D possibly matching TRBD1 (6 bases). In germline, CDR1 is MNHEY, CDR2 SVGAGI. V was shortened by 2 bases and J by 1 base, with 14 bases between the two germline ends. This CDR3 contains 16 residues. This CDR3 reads CASSYPRTVRNTEAFF. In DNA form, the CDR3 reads TGTGCCAGCAGTTACCCACGGACAGTCCGGAACACTGAAGCTTTCTTT.

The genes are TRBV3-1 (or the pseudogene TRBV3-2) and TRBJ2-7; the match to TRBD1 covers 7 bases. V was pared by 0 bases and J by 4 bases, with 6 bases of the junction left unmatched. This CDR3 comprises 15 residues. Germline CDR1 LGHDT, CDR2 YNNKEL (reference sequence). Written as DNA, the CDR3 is TGTGCCAGCAGCCAAGAAGGGGGCCCCCTTTACGAGCAGTACTTC. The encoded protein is CASSQEGGPLYEQYF.

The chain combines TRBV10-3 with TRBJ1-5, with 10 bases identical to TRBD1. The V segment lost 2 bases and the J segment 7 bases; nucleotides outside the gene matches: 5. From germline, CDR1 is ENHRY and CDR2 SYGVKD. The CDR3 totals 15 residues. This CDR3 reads CAISEGQGGVQPQHF. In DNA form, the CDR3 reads TGTGCCATCAGTGAGGGACAGGGGGGAGTACAGCCCCAGCATTTT.

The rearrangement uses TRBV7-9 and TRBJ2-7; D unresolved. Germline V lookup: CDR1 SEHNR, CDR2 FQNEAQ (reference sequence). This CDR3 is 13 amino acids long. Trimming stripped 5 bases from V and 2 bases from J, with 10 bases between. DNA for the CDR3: TGTGCCAGCAGCGTCACAGTCACCTACGAGCAGTACTTC. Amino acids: CASSVTVTYEQYF.

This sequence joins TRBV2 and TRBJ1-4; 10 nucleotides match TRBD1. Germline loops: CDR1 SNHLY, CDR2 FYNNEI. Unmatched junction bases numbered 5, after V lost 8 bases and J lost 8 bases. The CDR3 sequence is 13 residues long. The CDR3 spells CASSGTGDEKLFF. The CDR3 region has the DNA TGTGCCAGCTCCGGGACAGGGGACGAAAAACTGTTTTTT.

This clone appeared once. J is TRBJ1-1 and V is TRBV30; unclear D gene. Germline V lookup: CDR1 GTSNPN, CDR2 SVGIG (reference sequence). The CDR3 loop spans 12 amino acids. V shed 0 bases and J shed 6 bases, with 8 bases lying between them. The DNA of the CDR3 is TGTGCCTGGAGTGTACAGAAGGCTGAAGCTTTCTTT. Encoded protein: CAWSVQKAEAFF. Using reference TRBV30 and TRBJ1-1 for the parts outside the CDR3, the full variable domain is SQTIHQWPATLVQPVGSPLSLECTVEGTSNPNLYWYRQAAGRGLQLLFYSVGIGQISSEVPQNLSASRPQDRQFILSSKKLLLSDSGFYLCAWSVQKAEAFFGQGTRLTVV.

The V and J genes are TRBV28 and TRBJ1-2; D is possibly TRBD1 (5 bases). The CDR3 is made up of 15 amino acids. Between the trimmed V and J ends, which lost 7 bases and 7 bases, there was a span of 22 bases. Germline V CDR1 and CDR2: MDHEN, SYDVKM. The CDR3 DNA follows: TGTGCCAGCACCCCCCAGGGAATTTATCGATTTGGCTACACCTTC. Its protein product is CASTPQGIYRFGYTF.

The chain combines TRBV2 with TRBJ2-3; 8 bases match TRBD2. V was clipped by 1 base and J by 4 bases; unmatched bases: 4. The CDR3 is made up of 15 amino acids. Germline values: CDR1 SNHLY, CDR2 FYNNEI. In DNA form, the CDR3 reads TGTGCCAGCAGTGAAGGACGGGGGGGCGCAGATACGCAGTATTTT. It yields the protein CASSEGRGGADTQYF.

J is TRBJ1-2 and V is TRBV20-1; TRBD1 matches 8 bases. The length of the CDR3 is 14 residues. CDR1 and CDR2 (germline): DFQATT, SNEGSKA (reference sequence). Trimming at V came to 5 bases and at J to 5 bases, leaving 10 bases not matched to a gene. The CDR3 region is CSAGDRGRRYGYTF. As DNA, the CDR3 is TGCAGTGCTGGTGACAGGGGTCGTAGGTATGGCTACACCTTC.

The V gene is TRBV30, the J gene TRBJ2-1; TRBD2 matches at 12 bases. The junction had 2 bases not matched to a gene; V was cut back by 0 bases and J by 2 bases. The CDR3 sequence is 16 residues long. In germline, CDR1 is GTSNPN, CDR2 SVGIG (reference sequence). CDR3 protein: CAWSVLAGGPYNEQFF. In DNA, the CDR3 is TGTGCCTGGAGTGTACTAGCGGGGGGACCCTACAATGAGCAGTTCTTC.

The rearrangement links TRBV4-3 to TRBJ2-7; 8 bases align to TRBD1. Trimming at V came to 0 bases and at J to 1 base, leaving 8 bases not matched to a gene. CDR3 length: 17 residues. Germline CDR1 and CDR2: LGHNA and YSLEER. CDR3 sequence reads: CASSQDGGDRGSYEQYF. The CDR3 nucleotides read TGCGCCAGCAGCCAAGATGGAGGAGACAGGGGTTCCTACGAGCAGTACTTC.

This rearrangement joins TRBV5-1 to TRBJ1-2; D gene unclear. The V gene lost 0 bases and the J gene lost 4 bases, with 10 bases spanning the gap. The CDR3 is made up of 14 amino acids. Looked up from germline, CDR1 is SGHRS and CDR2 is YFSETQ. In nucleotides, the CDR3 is TGCGCCAGCAGCTTGGTGGCAGATGGCTATGGCTACACCTTC. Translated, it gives CASSLVADGYGYTF.

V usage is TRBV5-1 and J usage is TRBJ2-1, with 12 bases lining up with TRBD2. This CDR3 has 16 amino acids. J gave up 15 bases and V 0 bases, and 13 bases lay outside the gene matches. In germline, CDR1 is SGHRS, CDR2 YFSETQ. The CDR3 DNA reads TGCGCCAGCAGCTTGGCCCCTAGCGGGGGGGGCGAGGTCTGGTTCTTC. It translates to CASSLAPSGGGEVWFF. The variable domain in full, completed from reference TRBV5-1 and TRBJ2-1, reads KAGVTQTPRYLIKTRGQQVTLSCSPISGHRSVSWYQQTPGQGLQFLFEYFSETQRNKGNFPGRFSGRQFSNSRSEMNVSTLELGDSALYLCASSLAPSGGGEVWFFGPGTRLTVL.

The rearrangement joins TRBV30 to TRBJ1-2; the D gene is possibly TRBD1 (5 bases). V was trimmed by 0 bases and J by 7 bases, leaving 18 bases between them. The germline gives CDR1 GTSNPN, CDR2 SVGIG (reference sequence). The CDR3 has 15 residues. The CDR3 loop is CAWSVQLGRVGGYTF. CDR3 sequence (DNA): TGTGCCTGGAGTGTACAACTGGGCAGGGTCGGTGGCTACACCTTC.

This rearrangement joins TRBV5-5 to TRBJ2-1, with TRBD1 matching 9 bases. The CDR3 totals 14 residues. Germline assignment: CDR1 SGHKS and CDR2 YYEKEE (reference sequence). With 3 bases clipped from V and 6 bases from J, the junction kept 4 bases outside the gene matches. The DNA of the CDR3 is TGTGCCAGCAGCTCGGGGGACAGGGTCAATGAGCAGTTCTTC. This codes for CASSSGDRVNEQFF.

The DNA of the CDR3 is TGTGCCAGCAGCTTAGGTTCGGGACAGACCTTGGAGACCCAGTACTTC. It is translated as CASSLGSGQTLETQYF. The rearrangement links TRBV7-9 to TRBJ2-5, with 7 bases identical to TRBD1. Germline V lookup: CDR1 SEHNR, CDR2 FQNEAQ (reference sequence). V shed 1 base and J 5 bases; nucleotides not matched to a gene: 10. The CDR3 sequence is 16 residues long.

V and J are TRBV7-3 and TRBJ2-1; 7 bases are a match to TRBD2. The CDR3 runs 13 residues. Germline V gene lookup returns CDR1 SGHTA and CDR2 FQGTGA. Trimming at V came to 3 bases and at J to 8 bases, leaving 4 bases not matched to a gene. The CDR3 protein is CASSFTSADEQFF. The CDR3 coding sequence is TGTGCCAGCAGCTTCACTAGCGCGGATGAGCAGTTCTTC.

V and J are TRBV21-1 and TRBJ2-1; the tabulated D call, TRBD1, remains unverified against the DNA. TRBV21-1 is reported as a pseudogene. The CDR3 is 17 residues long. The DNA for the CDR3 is TGTGCCAGCAGCAAAGCGGACAAGGGGGTCTCCTACAATGAGCAGTTCTTC. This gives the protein CASSKADKGVSYNEQFF.

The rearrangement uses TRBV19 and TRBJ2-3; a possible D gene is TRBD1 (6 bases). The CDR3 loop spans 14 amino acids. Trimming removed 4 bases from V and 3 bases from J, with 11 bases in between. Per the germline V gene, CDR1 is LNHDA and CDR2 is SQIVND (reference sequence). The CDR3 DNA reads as TGTGCCAGTAGTAGGTTTCAGGGGACAGATACGCAGTATTTT. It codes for CASSRFQGTDTQYF. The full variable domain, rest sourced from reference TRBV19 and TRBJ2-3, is DGGITQSPKYLFRKEGQNVTLSCEQNLNHDAMYWYRQDPGQGLRLIYYSQIVNDFQKGDIAEGYSVSREKKESFPLTVTSAQKNPTAFYLCASSRFQGTDTQYFGPGTRLTVL.

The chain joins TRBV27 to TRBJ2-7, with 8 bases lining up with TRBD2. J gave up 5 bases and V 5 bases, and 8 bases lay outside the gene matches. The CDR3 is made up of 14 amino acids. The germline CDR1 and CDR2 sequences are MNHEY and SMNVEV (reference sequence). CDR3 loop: CASSLRGGGDEQYF. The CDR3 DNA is TGTGCCAGCAGTCTACGGGGGGGCGGGGACGAGCAGTACTTC.

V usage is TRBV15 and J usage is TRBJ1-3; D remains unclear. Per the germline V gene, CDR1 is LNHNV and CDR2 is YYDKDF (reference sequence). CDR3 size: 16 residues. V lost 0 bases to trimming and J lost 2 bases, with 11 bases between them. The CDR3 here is CATSRDHGGTGNTIYF. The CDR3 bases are TGTGCCACCAGCAGAGATCACGGAGGCACTGGAAACACCATATATTTT.

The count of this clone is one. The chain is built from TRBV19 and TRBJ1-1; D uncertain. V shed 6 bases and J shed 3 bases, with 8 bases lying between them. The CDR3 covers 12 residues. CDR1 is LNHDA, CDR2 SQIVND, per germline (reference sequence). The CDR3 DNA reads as TGTGCCAGTAGAATCGGGGACACTGAAGCTTTCTTT. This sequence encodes CASRIGDTEAFF.

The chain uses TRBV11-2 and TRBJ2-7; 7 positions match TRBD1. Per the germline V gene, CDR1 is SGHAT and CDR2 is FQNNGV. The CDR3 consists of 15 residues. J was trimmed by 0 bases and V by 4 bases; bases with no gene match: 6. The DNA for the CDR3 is TGTGCCAGCAGCTCCTTGACAGGGCTCTCCTACGAGCAGTACTTC. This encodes CASSSLTGLSYEQYF.

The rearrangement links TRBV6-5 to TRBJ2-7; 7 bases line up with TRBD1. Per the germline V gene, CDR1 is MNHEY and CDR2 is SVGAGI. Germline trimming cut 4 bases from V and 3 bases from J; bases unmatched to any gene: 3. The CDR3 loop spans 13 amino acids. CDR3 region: CASSWDRFYEQYF. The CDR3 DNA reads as TGTGCCAGCAGTTGGGACAGATTCTACGAGCAGTACTTC.

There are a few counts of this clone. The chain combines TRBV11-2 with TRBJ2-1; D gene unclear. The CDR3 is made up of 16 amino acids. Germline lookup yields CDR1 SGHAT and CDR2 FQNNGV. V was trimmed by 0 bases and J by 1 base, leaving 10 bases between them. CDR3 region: CASSLDLQESYNEQFF. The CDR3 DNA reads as TGTGCCAGCAGCTTAGATCTCCAGGAATCCTACAATGAGCAGTTCTTC.

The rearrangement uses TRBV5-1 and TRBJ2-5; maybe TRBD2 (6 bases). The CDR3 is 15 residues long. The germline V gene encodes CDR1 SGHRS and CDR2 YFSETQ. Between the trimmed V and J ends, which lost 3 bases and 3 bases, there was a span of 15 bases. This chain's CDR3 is CASSSHVGEEETQYF. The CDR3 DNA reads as TGCGCCAGCAGCTCCCACGTGGGGGAGGAAGAGACCCAGTACTTC.